This T cell receptor beta chain was obtained from a study of T cells in Graves' hyperthyroidism and ophthalmopathy. Notes on the study in general: Ophthalmopathy, as predicted by the model, came a median approximately 6.5 months after the prediction. A model built on 13 V-J features separated ophthalmopathy from stable hyperthyroidism. Blood also showed most of the thyroid clonotypes that were expanded above 0.001.

This clonotype was detected a few times. Antigen unknown. Amplified regions were TCR beta CDR3 sequences from RNA transcripts. Primed by the HTBI set, a first-round RT-PCR was run on the TCR CDR3. TCRdb recomputed calls from the multiplex PCR reads with MiXCR, one row per CDR3 protein. The repertoire holds about 510,000 distinct CDR3 sequences, with 46% as singletons. Lactation, pregnancy, other autoimmune disease or uncontrolled infection excluded patients. This CDR3 comprises 13 residues. Per the germline V gene, CDR1 is MGHDK and CDR2 is SYGVNS. V is TRBV25-1 and J is TRBJ2-5; TRBD1 matches at 8 bases. The source of this sequence is an adult woman with Graves' disease, either hyperthyroidism or ophthalmopathy (not recorded which). The sample consisted of peripheral blood or thyroid tissue (not recorded which). The CDR3 region has the DNA TGTGCTAGAAACCCGACAGGGGAAGAGACCCAGTACTTC. Translating gives CARNPTGEETQYF.